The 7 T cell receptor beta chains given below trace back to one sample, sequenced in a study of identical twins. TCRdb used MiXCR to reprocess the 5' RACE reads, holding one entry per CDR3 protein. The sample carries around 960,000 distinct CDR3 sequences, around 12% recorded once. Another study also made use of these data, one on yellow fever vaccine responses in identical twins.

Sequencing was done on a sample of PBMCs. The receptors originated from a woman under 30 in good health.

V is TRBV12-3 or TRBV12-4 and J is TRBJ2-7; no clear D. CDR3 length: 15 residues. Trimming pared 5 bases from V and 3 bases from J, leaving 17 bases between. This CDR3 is CASSHPTKGGYEQYF. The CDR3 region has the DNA TGTGCCAGCAGTCATCCAACTAAGGGTGGCTACGAGCAGTACTTC.

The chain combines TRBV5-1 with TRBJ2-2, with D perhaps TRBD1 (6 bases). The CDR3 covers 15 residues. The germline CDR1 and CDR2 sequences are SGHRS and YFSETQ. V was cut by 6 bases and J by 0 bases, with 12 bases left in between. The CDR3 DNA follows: TGCGCCAGCAAACGACAGGACACGAACACCGGGGAGCTGTTTTTT. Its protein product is CASKRQDTNTGELFF. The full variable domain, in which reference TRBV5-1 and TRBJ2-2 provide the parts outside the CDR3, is KAGVTQTPRYLIKTRGQQVTLSCSPISGHRSVSWYQQTPGQGLQFLFEYFSETQRNKGNFPGRFSGRQFSNSRSEMNVSTLELGDSALYLCASKRQDTNTGELFFGEGSRLTVL.

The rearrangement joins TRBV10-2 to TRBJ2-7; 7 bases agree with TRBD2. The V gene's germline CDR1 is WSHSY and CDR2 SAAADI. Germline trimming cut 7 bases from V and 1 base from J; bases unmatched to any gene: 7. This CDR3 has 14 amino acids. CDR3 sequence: CASKGERGSYEQYF. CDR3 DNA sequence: TGCGCCAGCAAAGGAGAGCGGGGATCCTACGAGCAGTACTTC.

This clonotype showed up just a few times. The CDR3 here is CASSPFALAGVPDTQYF. CDR3 in DNA: TGTGCCAGCTCACCATTCGCTCTAGCGGGAGTTCCAGATACGCAGTATTTT. V and J are TRBV18 and TRBJ2-3; TRBD2 aligns across 10 bases. Germline V lookup: CDR1 KGHSH, CDR2 LQKENI. V lost 2 bases, J lost 4 bases, and 9 bases stayed unmatched. The CDR3 sequence is 17 residues long.

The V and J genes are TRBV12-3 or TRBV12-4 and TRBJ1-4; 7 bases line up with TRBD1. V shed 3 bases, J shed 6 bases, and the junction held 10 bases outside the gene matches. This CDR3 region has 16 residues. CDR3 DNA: TGTGCCAGCAGTTTCCGCCCGGGACAGTCGGATGAAAAACTGTTTTTT. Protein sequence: CASSFRPGQSDEKLFF.

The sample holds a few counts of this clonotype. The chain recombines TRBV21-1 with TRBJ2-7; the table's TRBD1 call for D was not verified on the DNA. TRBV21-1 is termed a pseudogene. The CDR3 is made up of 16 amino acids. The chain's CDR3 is CASSKEGQGLSYEQYV. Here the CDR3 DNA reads TGTGCCAGCAGCAAAGAAGGCCAGGGGTTATCGTACGAGCAGTACGTC.

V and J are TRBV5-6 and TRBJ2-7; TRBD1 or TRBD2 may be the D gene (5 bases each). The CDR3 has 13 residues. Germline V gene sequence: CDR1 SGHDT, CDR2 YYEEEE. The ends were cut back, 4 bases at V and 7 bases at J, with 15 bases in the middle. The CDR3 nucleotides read TGTGCCAGCAGCCCCAGGCCCTGGGGGGAGCAGTACTTC. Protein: CASSPRPWGEQYF.